The text below deals with one T cell receptor (beta chain). These data belong to a study of blood T cell repertoires in COVID-19. With 6 bases clipped from V and 2 bases from J, the junction kept 5 bases outside the gene matches. The germline CDR1 and CDR2 sequences are SQVTM and ANQGSEA. The CDR3 consists of 15 residues. Measured with immunoSEQ multiplex PCR; TCRdb has only the in-frame clones, and not every one. The sample includes around 120,000 clones, 70% to 80% of them seen just once. Source material: peripheral blood. The receptor was derived from a man in his sixties or seventies with acute or convalescent COVID-19. J is TRBJ2-6 and V is TRBV29-1, with 9 nucleotides matching TRBD1. CDR3: CSVAGTGTGANVLTF. CDR3 in DNA: TGCAGCGTCGCCGGGACAGGGACTGGGGCCAACGTCCTGACTTTC.